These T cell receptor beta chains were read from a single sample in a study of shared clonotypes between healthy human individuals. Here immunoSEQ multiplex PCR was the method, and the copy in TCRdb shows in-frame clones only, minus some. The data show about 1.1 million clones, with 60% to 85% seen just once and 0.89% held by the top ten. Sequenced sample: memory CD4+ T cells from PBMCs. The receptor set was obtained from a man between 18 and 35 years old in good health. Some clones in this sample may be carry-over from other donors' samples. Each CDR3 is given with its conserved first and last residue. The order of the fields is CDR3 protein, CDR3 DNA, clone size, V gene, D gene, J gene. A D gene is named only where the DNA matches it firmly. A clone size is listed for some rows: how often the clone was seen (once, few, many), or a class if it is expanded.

CDR3 protein: CASRSRGTEAFF
CDR3 DNA: TGTGCCAGTAGGAGCAGGGGCACTGAAGCTTTCTTT
clone size: NA
V gene: TRBV19
D gene: NA
J gene: TRBJ1-1

CDR3 protein: CASSQVFSASTDTQYF
CDR3 DNA: TGCGCCAGCAGCCAAGTATTTAGCGCTAGCACAGATACGCAGTATTTT
clone size: few
V gene: TRBV4-1
D gene: NA
J gene: TRBJ2-3

CDR3 protein: CASSVGEGTSGNTIYF
CDR3 DNA: TGTGCCAGCAGCGTAGGGGAGGGGACCTCTGGAAACACCATATATTTT
clone size: NA
V gene: TRBV9
D gene: NA
J gene: TRBJ1-3

CDR3 protein: CASSPRQREGRSEQFF
CDR3 DNA: TGTGCCAGCAGCCCCCGCCAGCGGGAGGGCCGTAGTGAGCAGTTCTTC
clone size: NA
V gene: TRBV28
D gene: TRBD2
J gene: TRBJ2-1

CDR3 protein: CAWGDVPGYTF
CDR3 DNA: TGTGCCTGGGGGGACGTCCCCGGCTACACCTTC
clone size: few
V gene: TRBV7-9
D gene: NA
J gene: TRBJ1-2

CDR3 protein: CASSQASDRVNTEAFF
CDR3 DNA: TGTGCCAGCAGCCAAGCGTCTGACAGGGTGAACACTGAAGCTTTCTTT
clone size: few
V gene: TRBV4-2
D gene: TRBD1
J gene: TRBJ1-1

CDR3 protein: CASSESDTQYF
CDR3 DNA: TGTGCCAGCAGTGAGTCAGATACGCAGTATTTT
clone size: few
V gene: TRBV28
D gene: NA
J gene: TRBJ2-3

CDR3 protein: CAWSVPHQGRMEQYF
CDR3 DNA: TGTGCCTGGAGTGTACCCCACCAGGGGCGAATGGAGCAGTACTTC
clone size: once
V gene: TRBV30
D gene: NA
J gene: TRBJ2-7

CDR3 protein: CASSLRGRDNEQFF
CDR3 DNA: TGTGCCAGCAGTTTACGGGGGAGGGACAATGAGCAGTTCTTC
clone size: NA
V gene: TRBV27
D gene: TRBD2
J gene: TRBJ2-1

CDR3 protein: CASSVDLGETQYF
CDR3 DNA: TGTGCCAGCAGCGTAGACCTAGGGGAGACCCAGTACTTC
clone size: NA
V gene: TRBV9
D gene: NA
J gene: TRBJ2-5

CDR3 protein: CATQDFPNTEAFF
CDR3 DNA: TGTGCCACCCAGGACTTTCCGAACACTGAAGCTTTCTTT
clone size: few
V gene: TRBV19
D gene: NA
J gene: TRBJ1-1

CDR3 protein: CASSFDGANVLTF
CDR3 DNA: TGTGCCAGCAGTTTTGATGGGGCCAACGTCCTGACTTTC
clone size: NA
V gene: TRBV27
D gene: NA
J gene: TRBJ2-6

CDR3 protein: CASSPGLAGQYEQYF
CDR3 DNA: TGTGCCAGCAGCCCCGGACTAGCGGGGCAATACGAGCAGTACTTC
clone size: few
V gene: TRBV5-4
D gene: TRBD2
J gene: TRBJ2-7

CDR3 protein: CASSLGQRAKETQYF
CDR3 DNA: TGTGCCAGCAGCTTGGGCCAGCGGGCGAAAGAGACCCAGTACTTC
clone size: NA
V gene: TRBV5-8
D gene: NA
J gene: TRBJ2-5

CDR3 protein: CASSLAYRGENTQYF
CDR3 DNA: TGTGCCAGCAGCTTAGCTTATCGGGGAGAAAATACGCAGTATTTT
clone size: NA
V gene: TRBV7-9
D gene: NA
J gene: TRBJ2-3

CDR3 protein: CASSLQGPYEQYF
CDR3 DNA: TGTGCCAGCAGCCTACAGGGTCCCTACGAGCAGTACTTC
clone size: NA
V gene: TRBV28
D gene: NA
J gene: TRBJ2-7

CDR3 protein: CASSLGRANNEQFF
CDR3 DNA: TGTGCCAGCAGCTTAGGCAGGGCCAACAATGAGCAGTTCTTC
clone size: NA
V gene: TRBV7-2
D gene: NA
J gene: TRBJ2-1

CDR3 protein: CASSQEGRTTEAFF
CDR3 DNA: TGCGCCAGCAGCCAAGAGGGCAGGACCACTGAAGCTTTCTTT
clone size: once
V gene: TRBV4-3
D gene: NA
J gene: TRBJ1-1

CDR3 protein: CASSPRAGNTIYF
CDR3 DNA: TGTGCCAGCAGTCCACGGGCCGGAAACACCATATATTTT
clone size: NA
V gene: TRBV6-6
D gene: NA
J gene: TRBJ1-3

CDR3 protein: CASSPSSGSSEQFF
CDR3 DNA: TGTGCCAGCAGCCCCTCTAGCGGGAGCAGTGAGCAGTTCTTC
clone size: NA
V gene: TRBV9
D gene: TRBD2
J gene: TRBJ2-1

CDR3 protein: CASSAFDRPYGYTF
CDR3 DNA: TGTGCCAGCAGCGCATTTGACAGGCCCTATGGCTACACCTTC
clone size: NA
V gene: TRBV9
D gene: NA
J gene: TRBJ1-2

CDR3 protein: CASGDGPSYEQYF
CDR3 DNA: TGTGCCAGTGGGGACGGTCCCTCCTACGAGCAGTACTTC
clone size: NA
V gene: TRBV19
D gene: NA
J gene: TRBJ2-7

CDR3 protein: CASSLYATSGEQFF
CDR3 DNA: TGTGCCAGCAGCTTATACGCGACTAGCGGAGAGCAGTTCTTC
clone size: NA
V gene: TRBV7-3
D gene: TRBD2
J gene: TRBJ2-1

CDR3 protein: CASSDRDPLSEQFF
CDR3 DNA: TGCGCCAGCAGTGACCGGGACCCTCTTTCGGAGCAGTTCTTC
clone size: NA
V gene: TRBV10-1
D gene: NA
J gene: TRBJ2-1

CDR3 protein: CAIRRTSGPYEQYF
CDR3 DNA: TGTGCCATCAGGAGGACTAGCGGCCCCTACGAGCAGTACTTC
clone size: few
V gene: TRBV10-3
D gene: TRBD2
J gene: TRBJ2-7